These 11 T cell receptor beta chains originate from one sample sequenced in a study of Ad26.COV2.S vaccination and SARS-CoV-2 variants. Treatment here: 15 to 20 received Ad26.COV2.S at low or high dose, single or two shots; several received placebo; per-sample allocation not given. All samples were drawn on day 63, counting from the first vaccine or placebo injection. Using immunoSEQ multiplex PCR, the repertoire was profiled, and TCRdb retains in-frame clones only, with some absent. Altogether hundreds of thousands of clones are present, roughly 90% being singletons, with the ten largest covering over 1.3%. Sequences were derived from peripheral blood, sampled in a trial of Ad26.COV2.S vaccine versus placebo. These receptors all come from a person between 18 and 65 years old who received the Ad26.COV2.S COVID-19 vaccine or a placebo.

V usage is TRBV19 and J usage is TRBJ2-1; 10 nucleotides align to TRBD2. J was trimmed by 9 bases and V by 5 bases; bases with no gene match: 10. The CDR3 runs to 15 residues. Germline lookup yields CDR1 LNHDA and CDR2 SQIVND (reference sequence). The CDR3 DNA is TGTGCCAGTAGTCGGGGGAGCGGGAGGGCCATTGAGCAGTTCTTC. Translated, it gives CASSRGSGRAIEQFF. The variable domain in full, completed from reference TRBV19 and TRBJ2-1, reads DGGITQSPKYLFRKEGQNVTLSCEQNLNHDAMYWYRQDPGQGLRLIYYSQIVNDFQKGDIAEGYSVSREKKESFPLTVTSAQKNPTAFYLCASSRGSGRAIEQFFGPGTRLTVL.

This clone appeared a single time. The chain uses TRBV6-5 and TRBJ1-4; D ambiguous. The CDR3 totals 13 residues. V lost 0 bases and J 8 bases, leaving 7 bases between the germline ends. Germline CDR1 is MNHEY and CDR2 is SVGAGI. The CDR3 region is CASSYSTSEKLFF. The CDR3 nucleotides read TGTGCCAGCAGTTACTCGACAAGCGAAAAACTGTTTTTT.

V usage is TRBV7-9 and J usage is TRBJ2-7; TRBD1 matches at 9 bases. V gave up 9 bases and J gave up 3 bases; unmatched junction bases: 6. Germline-derived CDR1 and CDR2 are SEHNR and FQNEAQ (reference sequence). CDR3 size: 13 residues. The CDR3 region is CASQGTGNYEQYF. CDR3 in DNA: TGTGCCAGTCAGGGGACAGGGAACTACGAGCAGTACTTC. Using reference TRBV7-9 and TRBJ2-7 for the parts outside the CDR3, the full variable domain is DTGVSQNPRHKITKRGQNVTFRCDPISEHNRLYWYRQTLGQGPEFLTYFQNEAQLEKSRLLSDRFSAERPKGSFSTLEIQRTEQGDSAMYLCASQGTGNYEQYFGPGTRLTVT.

The V call is TRBV10-3, the J call TRBJ2-7; D gene unclear. The CDR3 is 12 residues long. The V gene lost 0 bases and the J gene lost 4 bases, with 4 bases spanning the gap. Germline V gives CDR1 ENHRY, CDR2 SYGVKD. The chain's CDR3 is CAISESVYEQYF. The DNA of the CDR3 is TGTGCCATCAGTGAGTCGGTTTACGAGCAGTACTTC.

The chain recombines TRBV3-1 (or the pseudogene TRBV3-2) with TRBJ2-1, with TRBD2 as a possible D gene (6 bases). In germline, CDR1 is LGHDT, CDR2 YNNKEL (reference sequence). The ends were cut back, 5 bases at V and 7 bases at J, with 21 bases in the middle. This CDR3 contains 16 residues. CDR3 sequence reads: CASSFYGGGYVNEQFF. The CDR3 DNA reads as TGTGCCAGCAGCTTCTATGGGGGAGGCTACGTGAATGAGCAGTTCTTC.

J is TRBJ1-3 and V is TRBV18; D perhaps matches TRBD1 (6 bases). Germline CDR1 and CDR2: KGHSH and LQKENI. This CDR3 region has 15 residues. Deletions cut 3 bases from V and 7 bases from J, with 16 bases between. The CDR3 loop reads CASSPRDPQGNTIYF. The CDR3 nucleotides are TGTGCCAGCTCACCCCGAGACCCGCAGGGGAACACCATATATTTT.

This chain joins TRBV3-1 (or the pseudogene TRBV3-2) and TRBJ2-1; 10 positions match TRBD2. Germline lookup yields CDR1 LGHDT and CDR2 YNNKEL (reference sequence). The ends lost 0 bases at V and 9 bases at J; junction bases unmatched: 20. The CDR3 length is 20 residues. The CDR3: CASSQETGTWGSGGAPEQFF. As DNA, the CDR3 is TGTGCCAGCAGCCAAGAAACGGGGACATGGGGCAGCGGGGGGGCCCCTGAGCAGTTCTTC.

The genes are TRBV27 and TRBJ1-4; D is unresolved. Deletions cut 2 bases from V and 8 bases from J, with 12 bases between. This CDR3 comprises 14 residues. CDR1 is MNHEY and CDR2 is SMNVEV in the germline V gene (reference sequence). The CDR3 DNA sequence: TGTGCCAGCAGTTTAATTGGGCTTAGGGAAAAACTGTTTTTT. Translation: CASSLIGLREKLFF.

This chain links TRBV5-1 with TRBJ1-1; weak D call: TRBD1 (6 bases). The CDR3 has 16 amino acids. Trimming removed 3 bases at V and 4 bases at J, with 19 bases between. Germline lookup yields CDR1 SGHRS and CDR2 YFSETQ. The CDR3 DNA is TGCGCCAGCAGCTCCACCCTAGGGGGAGGTATCACTGAAGCTTTCTTT. Its protein is CASSSTLGGGITEAFF.

This clone was counted between two and nine times. This chain joins TRBV6-5 and TRBJ1-1, with 8 nucleotides matching TRBD1. Per the germline V gene, CDR1 is MNHEY and CDR2 is SVGAGI. With 6 bases clipped from V and 4 bases from J, the junction kept 7 bases outside the gene matches. The CDR3 runs to 14 residues. The CDR3 sequence: CASRRTGSFTEAFF. Here the CDR3 DNA reads TGTGCCAGCAGACGGACAGGGTCCTTCACTGAAGCTTTCTTT.

The chain has TRBV30 and TRBJ1-5; TRBD1 might be the D (6 bases). Trimming left V 2 bases short and J 1 base short, with 9 bases between. The CDR3 covers 14 residues. The germline V gene encodes CDR1 GTSNPN and CDR2 SVGIG (reference sequence). The CDR3 sequence: CAWSSGASNQPQHF. DNA for the CDR3: TGTGCCTGGAGTTCAGGGGCGAGCAATCAGCCCCAGCATTTT.